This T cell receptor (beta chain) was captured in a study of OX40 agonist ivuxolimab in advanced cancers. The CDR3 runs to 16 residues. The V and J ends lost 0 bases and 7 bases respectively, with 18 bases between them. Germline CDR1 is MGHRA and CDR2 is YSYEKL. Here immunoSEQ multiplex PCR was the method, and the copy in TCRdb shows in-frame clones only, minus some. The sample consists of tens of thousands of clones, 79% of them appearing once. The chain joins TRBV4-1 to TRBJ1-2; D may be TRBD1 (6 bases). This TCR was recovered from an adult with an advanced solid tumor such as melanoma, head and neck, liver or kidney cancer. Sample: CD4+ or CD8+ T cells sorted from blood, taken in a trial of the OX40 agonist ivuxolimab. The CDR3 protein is CASSQDIQGNSGGYTF. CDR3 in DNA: TGCGCCAGCAGCCAAGACATACAGGGTAACTCGGGTGGCTACACCTTC.